The entry below describes one TCR beta chain. Its antigen is unknown. Sequencing used immunoSEQ multiplex PCR; TCRdb keeps in-frame clones, though not all of them. This sample yields approximately 100,000 clones, of which approximately 83% are seen a single time; 6.3% belongs to the top ten. The sample comes from a study of PD-1 blockade in mismatch repair-deficient tumors. Study conclusions and caveats: Rapid post-treatment expansion, then contraction, generally preceding radiologic response, marked tumor-resident clones.

TCRs were sequenced from a few patients responding to pembrolizumab. Germline V gene lookup returns CDR1 SGHDN and CDR2 FVKESK. V lost 1 base and J lost 2, with 10 bases in between. The CDR3 length is 15 residues. V usage is TRBV14 and J usage is TRBJ2-3, with D perhaps matching TRBD1 (6 bases). Sequencing used peripheral blood, obtained approximately 8 months after starting pembrolizumab. This clonotype was obtained from an adult with mismatch repair-deficient cancer. The chain's CDR3 is CASSQGQGYTDTQYF. CDR3 nucleotides: TGTGCCAGCAGCCAAGGGCAGGGGTACACAGATACGCAGTATTTT.